The 6 T cell receptor beta chains below all came from one sample that was sequenced in a study of T cell therapy after organ transplantation. These TCRs' antigens remain unknown. The data were produced by immunoSEQ multiplex PCR, yet TCRdb's version contains in-frame clones alone and is incomplete. The table lists approximately 52,000 clones, 85% to 95% of them singletons. The sequencing used CD8+ T cells from blood, collected before autologous CMV-specific T cell therapy. These receptors all stem from a human patient who had received a solid organ transplant and had CMV disease.

V usage is TRBV18 and J usage is TRBJ1-5; 9 bases agree with TRBD1. This CDR3 has 16 amino acids. V lost 2 bases and J lost 0; bases outside the gene matches: 2. Germline-derived CDR1 and CDR2 are KGHSH and LQKENI. CDR3 region: CASSPMTGGSNQPQHF. In nucleotides, the CDR3 is TGTGCCAGCTCACCAATGACAGGGGGTAGCAATCAGCCCCAGCATTTT.

This sequence joins TRBV4-3 and TRBJ2-7; no clear D gene. Trimming left V 0 bases short and J 0 bases short, with 12 bases between. The CDR3 sequence is 16 residues long. Per the germline V gene, CDR1 is LGHNA and CDR2 is YSLEER. In nucleotides, the CDR3 is TGCGCCAGCAGCCAAGATATGTCCAGGAGCTCCTACGAGCAGTACTTC. Translating gives CASSQDMSRSSYEQYF.

The rearrangement uses TRBV5-8 and TRBJ2-1, with 7 bases fitting TRBD1. V trimming: 4 bases; J trimming: 6 bases; junction bases outside the gene matches: 7. Germline CDR1 is SGHTS and CDR2 is YDEGEE. CDR3 size: 14 residues. CDR3 sequence (DNA): TGTGCCAGCAGCGTACGACAGGGATTCAATGAGCAGTTCTTC. Protein sequence: CASSVRQGFNEQFF. Using reference TRBV5-8 and TRBJ2-1 for the parts outside the CDR3, the full variable domain is EAGVTQSPTHLIKTRGQQATLRCSPISGHTSVYWYQQALGLGLQFLLWYDEGEERNRGNFPPRFSGRQFPNYSSELNVNALELEDSALYLCASSVRQGFNEQFFGPGTRLTVL.

The V gene is TRBV29-1, the J gene TRBJ2-7; 7 bases line up with TRBD1. CDR1 is SQVTM, CDR2 ANQGSEA, per germline. The CDR3 sequence is 14 residues long. The V segment lost 5 bases and the J segment 4 bases; nucleotides outside the gene matches: 11. In DNA, the CDR3 is TGCAGCGTTATAGGGGGCGATTGGGGATACGAGCAGTACTTC. Translation gives CSVIGGDWGYEQYF.

This chain joins TRBV19 and TRBJ2-7; 7 bases align to TRBD1. Germline loops: CDR1 LNHDA, CDR2 SQIVND (reference sequence). This CDR3 is built from 15 residues. The V and J ends lost 5 bases and 2 bases, in that order; junction bases with no gene match: 9. DNA of the CDR3: TGTGCCAGTAGTGGGACAGCCGCTAGGACCTACGAGCAGTACTTC. Residues: CASSGTAARTYEQYF.

This clone is a singleton in its sample. The gene calls are TRBV7-3 and TRBJ2-5; no definite D call. CDR1 is SGHTA, CDR2 FQGTGA, per germline. This CDR3 is built from 13 residues. With 5 bases removed from V and 2 bases from J, the gap between germline ends came to 9 bases. The CDR3 reads CASSVDGQETQYF. CDR3 nucleotides: TGTGCCAGCAGCGTAGACGGTCAAGAGACCCAGTACTTC.